Each of the 23 T cell receptor beta chains below was sequenced from the same sample in a study of control samples from healthy donors and cancer patients. Some clones are missing from TCRdb's copy, which holds only in-frame ones; the method was immunoSEQ multiplex PCR. The repertoire holds roughly 160,000 clones, roughly 88% seen once, with around 5.1% in the top ten. Sequenced sample: blood. These receptors originate from a woman between 25 and 40 years old in good health.

The chain combines TRBV29-1 with TRBJ1-5; D call uncertain. Trimming shortened V by 4 bases and J by 1 base, and 11 bases separated the two germline ends. CDR1 SQVTM and CDR2 ANQGSEA come from the germline V gene. The CDR3 is 14 amino acids. CDR3 residues: CSVVGLGSNQPQHF. Written as DNA, the CDR3 is TGCAGCGTTGTTGGACTTGGGAGCAATCAGCCCCAGCATTTT.

The V call is TRBV19, the J call TRBJ1-5, with D possibly being TRBD1 (5 bases). Germline lookup yields CDR1 LNHDA and CDR2 SQIVND (reference sequence). CDR3 length: 15 residues. Trimming removed 7 bases at V and 0 bases at J, with 13 bases between. CDR3 sequence (DNA): TGTGCCAGTAATTTCCCGGGACTTAGCAATCAGCCCCAGCATTTT. This gives the protein CASNFPGLSNQPQHF. The complete variable domain, with remaining parts taken from reference TRBV19 and TRBJ1-5, reads DGGITQSPKYLFRKEGQNVTLSCEQNLNHDAMYWYRQDPGQGLRLIYYSQIVNDFQKGDIAEGYSVSREKKESFPLTVTSAQKNPTAFYLCASNFPGLSNQPQHFGDGTRLSIL.

The chain is built from TRBV28 and TRBJ1-1; D uncertain. V shed 6 bases and J shed 0 bases, with 14 bases lying between them. The germline V gene has CDR1 MDHEN and CDR2 SYDVKM. This CDR3 region has 15 residues. This CDR3 reads CASRPPSLMNTEAFF. DNA of the CDR3: TGTGCCAGCAGACCACCTAGTTTGATGAACACTGAAGCTTTCTTT. The full variable domain, in which reference TRBV28 and TRBJ1-1 provide the parts outside the CDR3, is DVKVTQSSRYLVKRTGEKVFLECVQDMDHENMFWYRQDPGLGLRLIYFSYDVKMKEKGDIPEGYSVSREKKERFSLILESASTNQTSMYLCASRPPSLMNTEAFFGQGTRLTVV.

The genes are TRBV21-1 and TRBJ2-3; the D call of TRBD1 is as the table states it, not checked on the DNA. TRBV21-1 is designated a pseudogene. The CDR3 loop spans 15 amino acids. The CDR3: CASSKNPGAGDTQYF. The CDR3 nucleotides are TGTGCCAGCAGCAAGAACCCAGGGGCGGGAGATACGCAGTATTTT.

CDR3 sequence: CASSGNPETQYF. The CDR3 DNA reads as TGTGCCAGCAGTGGAAATCCTGAGACCCAGTACTTC. The chain couples TRBV2 to TRBJ2-5; unclear D gene. Germline CDR1 reads SNHLY; CDR2 reads FYNNEI. V lost 4 bases and J lost 5, with 8 bases in between. The CDR3 loop spans 12 amino acids.

The chain links TRBV7-2 to TRBJ1-4, with TRBD1 as a possible D gene (6 bases). Trimming removed 3 bases from V and 1 base from J, with 15 bases in between. The CDR3 has 17 residues. Germline V gene data show CDR1 as SGHTA and CDR2 as FQGNSA. CDR3 sequence reads: CASSLAGATVTNEKLFF. CDR3 sequence (DNA): TGTGCCAGCAGCTTGGCAGGGGCCACCGTAACTAATGAAAAACTGTTTTTT.

The chain has TRBV11-2 and TRBJ2-3, with D tentatively TRBD1 or TRBD2 (5 bases each). From germline, CDR1 is SGHAT and CDR2 FQNNGV. The CDR3 covers 12 residues. Trimming shortened V by 8 bases and J by 6 bases, and 12 bases separated the two germline ends. The CDR3 nucleotides are TGTGCCAGCTCCGGGGCGATTGATACGCAGTATTTT. Its protein is CASSGAIDTQYF. The complete variable domain, with remaining parts taken from reference TRBV11-2 and TRBJ2-3, reads EAGVAQSPRYKIIEKRQSVAFWCNPISGHATLYWYQQILGQGPKLLIQFQNNGVVDDSQLPKDRFSAERLKGVDSTLKIQPAKLEDSAVYLCASSGAIDTQYFGPGTRLTVL.

The chain couples TRBV4-1 to TRBJ2-7; 11 bases are shared with TRBD1. This CDR3 comprises 14 residues. Germline trimming cut 8 bases from V and 4 bases from J; bases unmatched to any gene: 7. The germline V gene encodes CDR1 MGHRA and CDR2 YSYEKL. The CDR3 DNA reads TGCGCCAGCGCCCGGGACAGGGGGAATTACGAGCAGTACTTC. It is translated as CASARDRGNYEQYF.

The gene calls are TRBV10-3 and TRBJ2-3; D assignment may be TRBD1 or TRBD2 (7 bases each). The CDR3 sequence is 13 residues long. Germline assignment: CDR1 ENHRY and CDR2 SYGVKD. V was pared by 10 bases and J by 4 bases, with 15 bases between. CDR3: CASSRGGADTQYF. The CDR3 region has the DNA TGTGCCAGCAGCAGGGGGGGAGCAGATACGCAGTATTTT.

The count of this clone is one. The chain employs TRBV2 and TRBJ1-2; 7 positions agree with TRBD1. The germline V gene has CDR1 SNHLY and CDR2 FYNNEI. V dropped 7 bases and J dropped 6; count of bases not matched to a gene: 8. CDR3 length: 13 amino acids. The CDR3, as DNA: TGTGCCAGCAAGATGAGGGGGCTGAATGGCTACACCTTC. It yields the protein CASKMRGLNGYTF.

The chain joins TRBV2 to TRBJ2-7; 7 positions agree with TRBD1. Germline CDR1 and CDR2: SNHLY and FYNNEI. The CDR3 runs to 14 residues. After removal of 2 bases from V and 3 bases from J, the junction contained 4 bases not matched to a gene. This chain's CDR3 is CASSEKGAGYEQYV. The CDR3 DNA is TGTGCCAGCAGTGAAAAGGGGGCTGGCTACGAGCAGTACGTC.

V usage is TRBV9 and J usage is TRBJ2-2; D is perhaps TRBD2 (5 bases). The CDR3 extends over 15 amino acids. Germline V lookup: CDR1 SGDLS, CDR2 YYNGEE. Between the trimmed V and J ends, which lost 0 bases and 7 bases, there was a span of 13 bases. The CDR3 loop is CASSVELGGGGELFF. The CDR3, as DNA: TGTGCCAGCAGCGTAGAACTAGGTGGCGGCGGGGAGCTGTTTTTT.

The J gene is TRBJ1-2, the V gene TRBV5-6; TRBD1 matches at 10 bases. Looked up from germline, CDR1 is SGHDT and CDR2 is YYEEEE. The CDR3 spans 12 residues. J gave up 12 bases and V 5 bases, and 7 bases lay outside the gene matches. CDR3 sequence: CASRRQGAGHTF. In nucleotides, the CDR3 is TGTGCCAGCAGGAGACAGGGGGCAGGGCACACCTTC.

A few counts support this clone. J is TRBJ1-3 and V is TRBV7-2; 8 bases fit TRBD1. V lost 4 bases to trimming and J lost 4 bases; unmatched junction nucleotides: 6. This CDR3 contains 15 residues. The germline CDR1 and CDR2 sequences are SGHTA and FQGNSA. This CDR3 reads CASSSAGGVGNTIYF. The CDR3 region has the DNA TGTGCCAGCAGCTCGGCAGGGGGCGTCGGAAACACCATATATTTT.

This chain links TRBV5-4 with TRBJ1-1; maybe TRBD1 (6 bases). With 3 bases removed from V and 0 bases from J, the gap between germline ends came to 18 bases. This CDR3 spans 17 amino acids. In germline, CDR1 is SGHNT, CDR2 YYREEE (reference sequence). CDR3 in amino acids: CASSSTGAAPMNTEAFF. The CDR3 region has the DNA TGTGCCAGCAGCTCCACGGGGGCGGCCCCTATGAACACTGAAGCTTTCTTT.

The V call is TRBV10-3, the J call TRBJ2-3; 7 bases align to TRBD2. The CDR3 spans 14 residues. Unmatched junction bases numbered 9, after V lost 8 bases and J lost 4 bases. CDR1 ENHRY and CDR2 SYGVKD come from the germline V gene. The CDR3 DNA reads as TGTGCCATCCAGAGGGGAGGGGAGGCAGATACGCAGTATTTT. This encodes CAIQRGGEADTQYF.

This chain uses TRBV6-2 or TRBV6-3 with TRBJ2-2; D possibly corresponds to TRBD1 (6 bases). The CDR3 is 16 residues long. Deletions cut 0 bases from V and 6 bases from J, with 14 bases between. Germline V lookup: CDR1 MNHEY, CDR2 SVGEGT. The CDR3 nucleotides are TGTGCCAGCAGTTACTCGAAAGACAGGAGTTCCGGGGAGCTGTTTTTT. This sequence encodes CASSYSKDRSSGELFF.

In the case of this clone: Additional DNA sequences in this sample encode the identical CDR3. The chain carries TRBV19 and TRBJ1-1; D unclear. The CDR3 has 14 amino acids. Germline CDR1 LNHDA, CDR2 SQIVND (reference sequence). V lost 0 bases to trimming and J lost 3 bases, with 8 bases between them. The CDR3 DNA follows: TGTGCCAGTAGTATAGAGGGAGATTACACTGAAGCTTTCTTT. Amino acids: CASSIEGDYTEAFF. The whole variable domain, filled in from reference TRBV19 and TRBJ1-1, reads DGGITQSPKYLFRKEGQNVTLSCEQNLNHDAMYWYRQDPGQGLRLIYYSQIVNDFQKGDIAEGYSVSREKKESFPLTVTSAQKNPTAFYLCASSIEGDYTEAFFGQGTRLTVV.

The chain employs TRBV29-1 and TRBJ2-5; D perhaps matches TRBD1 (6 bases). Looked up from germline, CDR1 is SQVTM and CDR2 is ANQGSEA. V shed 4 bases and J shed 4 bases, with 19 bases lying between them. The CDR3 consists of 15 residues. The CDR3 spells CSVVRVRGVRETQYF. The DNA of the CDR3 is TGCAGCGTTGTGCGGGTCAGGGGTGTTCGAGAGACCCAGTACTTC.

The J gene is TRBJ2-3, the V gene TRBV10-3; 12 nucleotides line up with TRBD2. This CDR3 has 15 residues. V was pared by 6 bases and J by 2 bases, with 3 bases of the junction left unmatched. Germline V CDR1 and CDR2: ENHRY, SYGVKD. CDR3 sequence (DNA): TGTGCCATCAGACTAGCGGGGGGCCACACAGATACGCAGTATTTT. Amino acids: CAIRLAGGHTDTQYF.

Only one count was recorded for this clone. V is TRBV11-3 and J is TRBJ2-3; TRBD2 matches at 13 bases. The CDR3 runs 18 residues. The junction had 8 bases not matched to a gene; V was cut back by 5 bases and J by 0 bases. Germline V gene sequence: CDR1 SGHNT, CDR2 YENEEA. The CDR3, as DNA: TGTGCCAGCAGCCGTTCGACTAGCGGGGGGACTAGCACAGATACGCAGTATTTT. Translating gives CASSRSTSGGTSTDTQYF.

The rearrangement links TRBV19 to TRBJ2-7; the match to TRBD1 covers 7 bases. The length of the CDR3 is 15 residues. Germline V lookup: CDR1 LNHDA, CDR2 SQIVND (reference sequence). The junction had 6 bases not matched to a gene; V was cut back by 4 bases and J by 0 bases. For the CDR3, the DNA is TGTGCCAGTAGTAGCGGACAGGCCTTCTCCTACGAGCAGTACTTC. As protein: CASSSGQAFSYEQYF.

This chain links TRBV6-2 or TRBV6-3 with TRBJ2-1; 8 bases align to TRBD2. V lost 0 bases, J lost 10 bases, and 2 bases stayed unmatched. Looked up from germline, CDR1 is MNHEY and CDR2 is SVGEGT. The CDR3 has 13 residues. CDR3 sequence: CASSYSIAGEQFF. CDR3 bases: TGTGCCAGCAGTTACTCAATAGCGGGAGAGCAGTTCTTC.